Below, 29 T cell receptor beta chains from the same sample are listed, as sequenced in a study of molecular identifiers for immune sequencing clone quantification. One entry per CDR3 protein results from TCRdb running MiXCR on the PCR reads. The profile shows 90,000 or so distinct CDR3 sequences, around 25% of them singletons. The sequenced material came from naive CD8+ T cells from blood, with Jurkat cell RNA spiked in. Subset in this sample: FACS-sorted CD8+CD4-CCR7+CD45RA+ naive T cells. These receptors all come from a human donor in good health. Some libraries in this study had Jurkat cell RNA spiked in.

This clonotype was detected many times. The J gene is TRBJ2-7, the V gene TRBV12-3 or TRBV12-4; 7 bases are shared with TRBD2. J was trimmed by 7 bases and V by 2 bases; bases with no gene match: 14. This CDR3 has 16 amino acids. As DNA, the CDR3 is TGTGCCAGCAGTTTAAGTCCGTGGGGGGGACTCGTGGAGCAGTACTTC. This gives the protein CASSLSPWGGLVEQYF.

This chain connects TRBV6-5 to TRBJ2-2; tentatively, D is TRBD1 or TRBD2 (5 bases each). The CDR3 runs 15 residues. The ends were cut back, 4 bases at V and 6 bases at J, with 15 bases in the middle. Germline assignment: CDR1 MNHEY and CDR2 SVGAGI. CDR3: CASSSGTSESGELFF. As DNA, the CDR3 is TGTGCCAGCAGTTCCGGGACCTCCGAGTCCGGGGAGCTGTTTTTT.

This clonotype showed up many times. CDR3: CASSYGSGFGYEQYF. In DNA form, the CDR3 reads TGTGCCAGCAGTTACGGGAGTGGATTCGGGTACGAGCAGTACTTC. J is TRBJ2-7 and V is TRBV27; the D gene is possibly TRBD2 (6 bases). CDR1 is MNHEY, CDR2 SMNVEV, per germline (reference sequence). The CDR3 is 15 amino acids. Trimming left V 4 bases short and J 4 bases short, with 17 bases between.

The chain carries TRBV4-1 and TRBJ2-2, with D possibly TRBD1 on 6 matching bases. The CDR3 has 13 amino acids. Germline-derived CDR1 and CDR2 are MGHRA and YSYEKL. With 4 bases removed from V and 6 bases from J, the gap between germline ends came to 9 bases. The DNA of the CDR3 is TGCGCCAGCAGCCCCACAGGGCCCGGGGAGCTGTTTTTT. Translated, it gives CASSPTGPGELFF.

This clonotype came up many times. V gene TRBV10-2 combines with J gene TRBJ1-1, with a possible D match to TRBD1 (5 bases). CDR1 WSHSY and CDR2 SAAADI come from the germline V gene. Deletions cut 2 bases from V and 0 bases from J, with 13 bases between. The CDR3 has 16 amino acids. CDR3 amino acids: CASSEEGWRMNTEAFF. For the CDR3, the DNA is TGCGCCAGCAGTGAGGAGGGGTGGCGCATGAACACTGAAGCTTTCTTT.

In this sample, this clonotype turned up a few times. The chain uses TRBV3-1 and TRBJ1-5; unclear D gene. Trimming left V 1 base short and J 0 bases short, with 13 bases between. The CDR3 spans 17 residues. Germline lookup yields CDR1 LGHDT and CDR2 YNNKEL (reference sequence). The CDR3 nucleotides read TGTGCCAGCAGCCAAGGGCTCAGCGACTTTAGCAATCAGCCCCAGCATTTT. Translation: CASSQGLSDFSNQPQHF.

This clonotype was picked up a small number of times. V and J are TRBV3-1 and TRBJ2-2; unclear D gene. The germline V gene has CDR1 LGHDT and CDR2 YNNKEL (reference sequence). This CDR3 has 13 amino acids. Trimming removed 4 bases from V and 1 base from J, with 4 bases in between. This chain's CDR3 is CASSPENTGELFF. The DNA of the CDR3 is TGTGCCAGCAGCCCCGAGAACACCGGGGAGCTGTTTTTT.

This clonotype has only a few counts. The CDR3 bases are TGTGCCAGCAGCGAGGAGGCTGCAGACATGAACACTGAAGCTTTCTTT. This encodes CASSEEAADMNTEAFF. The chain couples TRBV9 to TRBJ1-1; D gene uncertain. CDR3 length: 16 residues. The germline V gene encodes CDR1 SGDLS and CDR2 YYNGEE. The ends were cut back, 3 bases at V and 0 bases at J, with 15 bases in the middle.

The chain combines TRBV19 with TRBJ2-1; 8 nucleotides align to TRBD2. The CDR3 extends over 16 amino acids. V trimming: 2 bases; J trimming: 3 bases; junction bases outside the gene matches: 6. The germline CDR1 and CDR2 sequences are LNHDA and SQIVND (reference sequence). The CDR3 loop reads CASSISSGGLYNEQFF. The CDR3 coding sequence is TGTGCCAGTAGTATATCCAGCGGGGGCCTCTACAATGAGCAGTTCTTC.

This clonotype was seen more than once but under ten times. The chain has TRBV4-1 and TRBJ2-7, with 9 bases matching TRBD1. Germline lookup yields CDR1 MGHRA and CDR2 YSYEKL. The CDR3 totals 15 residues. V lost 2 bases and J lost 3; bases outside the gene matches: 5. The chain's CDR3 is CASSQIGTGSYEQYF. The CDR3 nucleotides read TGCGCCAGCAGCCAAATTGGGACAGGGAGCTACGAGCAGTACTTC.

The chain carries TRBV13 and TRBJ1-4; D remains ambiguous. This CDR3 has 15 amino acids. V was pared by 5 bases and J by 0 bases, with 10 bases between. Germline CDR1 reads PRHDT; CDR2 reads FYEKMQ (reference sequence). CDR3 amino acids: CASSQSRATNEKLFF. Written as DNA, the CDR3 is TGTGCCAGCAGCCAATCGCGAGCAACTAATGAAAAACTGTTTTTT. Variable domain in full (rest from reference TRBV13 and TRBJ1-4): AAGVIQSPRHLIKEKRETATLKCYPIPRHDTVYWYQQGPGQDPQFLISFYEKMQSDKGSIPDRFSAQQFSDYHSELNMSSLELGDSALYFCASSQSRATNEKLFFGSGTQLSVL.

This clonotype was seen repeatedly, ten times or more. The chain carries TRBV27 and TRBJ2-3, with 8 bases fitting TRBD2. V lost 2 bases and J lost 3; bases outside the gene matches: 7. The CDR3 consists of 16 residues. CDR1 is MNHEY, CDR2 SMNVEV, per germline (reference sequence). CDR3: CASSLTLAGTTDTQYF. CDR3 sequence (DNA): TGTGCCAGCAGTTTAACATTAGCGGGGACGACAGATACGCAGTATTTT.

At least ten counts were recorded for this clonotype. The V gene is TRBV20-1, the J gene TRBJ2-7; 7 positions match TRBD2. In germline, CDR1 is DFQATT, CDR2 SNEGSKA (reference sequence). This CDR3 is 16 amino acids long. V was pared by 1 base and J by 4 bases, with 13 bases of the junction left unmatched. The CDR3 protein is CSARVGGRARKYEQYF. The DNA for the CDR3 is TGCAGTGCTAGAGTTGGTGGGAGGGCAAGGAAGTACGAGCAGTACTTC.

Remarks on this clonotype: The junction departs from the called germline gene at one end, perhaps through a read error. The chain joins TRBV6-6 to TRBJ2-2; perhaps TRBD1 as D (5 bases). The CDR3 runs 15 residues. Per germline, CDR1 MNHNY and CDR2 SVGAGI (reference sequence). The CDR3 DNA sequence: TGTGCCACCAAACTGACAGCCAAGAACCCCGGGGAGCTGTTTTTT. It is translated as CATKLTAKNPGELFF.

V gene TRBV6-2 or TRBV6-3 combines with J gene TRBJ2-5; no firm D call. V lost 6 bases, J lost 1 base, and 6 bases lay in between. CDR3 size: 12 residues. CDR1 MNHEY and CDR2 SVGEGT come from the germline V gene. Here the CDR3 reads CASRSPQETQYF. Here the CDR3 DNA reads TGTGCCAGCAGATCACCCCAAGAGACCCAGTACTTC.

Regarding this clonotype: This may arise from a read error, as a much more abundant clone is one base away. This chain links TRBV6-5 with TRBJ1-1, with a weak D call TRBD1 (5 bases). The length of the CDR3 is 12 residues. The V gene's germline CDR1 is MNHEY and CDR2 SVGAGI. The CDR3 DNA is TGTGCCACCGCCCAGGGAGGCACTAAAGCTTTCTTT. Translated, it gives CATAQGGTKAFF.

At least ten counts were recorded for this clonotype. This chain joins TRBV5-4 and TRBJ2-3, with TRBD2 identical over 7 bases. With V trimmed by 0 bases and J by 4 bases, 5 bases remained unmatched. CDR1 and CDR2 from the germline V gene are SGHNT and YYREEE (reference sequence). The CDR3 is 15 residues long. For the CDR3, the DNA is TGTGCCAGCAGCTTGGGACTAGCTATAGCAGATACGCAGTATTTT. This encodes CASSLGLAIADTQYF.

The rearrangement joins TRBV5-6 to TRBJ1-3, with 7 bases fitting TRBD1. With V trimmed by 1 base and J by 3 bases, 4 bases remained unmatched. CDR3 length: 15 residues. CDR1 SGHDT and CDR2 YYEEEE come from the germline V gene. CDR3 amino acids: CASSLKGAGGNTIYF. The DNA for the CDR3 is TGTGCCAGCAGCTTGAAGGGGGCTGGTGGAAACACCATATATTTT. Filled out from reference TRBV5-6 and TRBJ1-3, the complete variable domain reads DAGVTQSPTHLIKTRGQQVTLRCSPKSGHDTVSWYQQALGQGPQFIFQYYEEEERQRGNFPDRFSGHQFPNYSSELNVNALLLGDSALYLCASSLKGAGGNTIYFGEGSWLTVV.

The table lists this clonotype with many counts. The V call is TRBV29-1, the J call TRBJ1-1; 12 bases are shared with TRBD1. The V segment lost 6 bases and the J segment 1 base; nucleotides outside the gene matches: 9. Germline assignment: CDR1 SQVTM and CDR2 ANQGSEA. This CDR3 region has 16 residues. The CDR3 loop reads CSVHPGQGARNTEAFF. As DNA, the CDR3 is TGCAGCGTCCACCCGGGACAGGGGGCGAGGAACACTGAAGCTTTCTTT.

The sample holds a few counts of this clonotype. V gene TRBV6-1 combines with J gene TRBJ2-7; no reliable D call. Trimming cost V 3 bases and J 6 bases, with 6 bases left between them. The CDR3 spans 11 residues. Germline CDR1 and CDR2: MNHNS and SASEGT. CDR3 residues: CASSDMSEQYF. The CDR3 DNA sequence: TGTGCCAGCAGTGATATGTCCGAGCAGTACTTC.

This clonotype has just a few counts. The chain recombines TRBV11-2 with TRBJ2-3; tentative D call: TRBD1 (6 bases). From germline, CDR1 is SGHAT and CDR2 FQNNGV. This CDR3 spans 19 amino acids. The V end lost 1 base, the J end lost 1 base, and 21 bases lay between the germline ends. The DNA for the CDR3 is TGTGCCAGCAGCTTAGGCCCCGCCTCAACAGGGTTGGGCACAGATACGCAGTATTTT. It is translated as CASSLGPASTGLGTDTQYF.

With regard to this clonotype: This clone may be a read error of a much larger clone one base away. V usage is TRBV20-1 and J usage is TRBJ2-3, with D hard to call. Per germline, CDR1 DFQATT and CDR2 SNEGSKA (reference sequence). This CDR3 comprises 14 residues. V lost 4 bases, J lost 2 bases, and 13 bases lay in between. This CDR3 is CSATDRTSTDTQYF. CDR3 DNA: TGCAGTGCTACTGATCGGACCTCCACAGATACGCAGTATTTT.

The genes are TRBV7-8 and TRBJ1-1; D gene unclear. Per the germline V gene, CDR1 is SGHVS and CDR2 is FQNEAQ. The germline V and J ends were trimmed by 10 bases and 4 bases, with 7 bases remaining between them. This CDR3 is built from 10 residues. The CDR3 region has the DNA TGTGCCACACGAGCCACTGAAGCTTTCTTT. Amino acid sequence: CATRATEAFF.

This clonotype was seen many times. This chain connects TRBV9 to TRBJ2-2; 8 positions agree with TRBD2. Germline-derived CDR1 and CDR2 are SGDLS and YYNGEE. J lost 4 bases, V lost 4 bases, and 15 bases had no gene match. The CDR3 has 18 amino acids. The CDR3 spells CASSLSPGGLSGTGELFF. The CDR3 DNA sequence: TGTGCCAGCAGCCTGTCGCCGGGAGGGTTGTCGGGCACCGGGGAGCTGTTTTTT.

This clonotype has at least ten counts. J is TRBJ1-1 and V is TRBV20-1; 7 nucleotides align to TRBD1. The CDR3 totals 12 residues. In germline, CDR1 is DFQATT, CDR2 SNEGSKA (reference sequence). The J segment lost 1 base and the V segment lost 4 bases, leaving 0 bases of the junction unmatched. The CDR3, as DNA: TGCAGTGCTAACAGGGGGAACACTGAAGCTTTCTTT. Encoded protein: CSANRGNTEAFF.

This clonotype was seen at least ten times. This rearrangement joins TRBV23-1 to TRBJ2-6; 8 nucleotides match TRBD1. TRBV23-1 has ORF status, its function being uncertain. J was trimmed by 1 base and V by 0 bases; bases with no gene match: 20. This CDR3 is built from 23 residues. The CDR3 loop is CASSQSWGWTGTMGVSGANVLTF. CDR3 nucleotide sequence: TGCGCCAGCAGTCAATCGTGGGGCTGGACAGGGACGATGGGGGTATCTGGGGCCAACGTCCTGACTTTC.

This clonotype has at least ten counts. The V gene is TRBV5-1, the J gene TRBJ1-2; D is ambiguous. The CDR3 extends over 14 amino acids. CDR1 is SGHRS and CDR2 is YFSETQ in the germline V gene. V was clipped by 4 bases and J by 0 bases, with 10 bases between them. CDR3: CASSLGDTNYGYTF. The CDR3 bases are TGCGCCAGCAGCCTTGGCGACACTAACTATGGCTACACCTTC.

V usage is TRBV12-5 and J usage is TRBJ1-5; 12 nucleotides align to TRBD1. CDR3 size: 15 residues. J lost 6 bases, V lost 4 bases, and 4 bases had no gene match. In germline, CDR1 is LGHNT, CDR2 FRNRAP. CDR3 coding DNA: TGTGCTAGTGGTTCGGGACAGGGGGCCGGTCAGCCCCAGCATTTT. Its protein product is CASGSGQGAGQPQHF.

This clonotype was seen at least ten times. J is TRBJ2-2 and V is TRBV7-9, with D tentatively TRBD1 or TRBD2 (5 bases each). V was trimmed by 6 bases and J by 5 bases, leaving 22 bases between them. Germline CDR1 SEHNR, CDR2 FQNEAQ (reference sequence). This CDR3 contains 17 residues. In nucleotides, the CDR3 is TGTGCCAGCAGATCACGGGGCGGATCACCAGGGACCGGGGAGCTGTTTTTT. Residues: CASRSRGGSPGTGELFF.